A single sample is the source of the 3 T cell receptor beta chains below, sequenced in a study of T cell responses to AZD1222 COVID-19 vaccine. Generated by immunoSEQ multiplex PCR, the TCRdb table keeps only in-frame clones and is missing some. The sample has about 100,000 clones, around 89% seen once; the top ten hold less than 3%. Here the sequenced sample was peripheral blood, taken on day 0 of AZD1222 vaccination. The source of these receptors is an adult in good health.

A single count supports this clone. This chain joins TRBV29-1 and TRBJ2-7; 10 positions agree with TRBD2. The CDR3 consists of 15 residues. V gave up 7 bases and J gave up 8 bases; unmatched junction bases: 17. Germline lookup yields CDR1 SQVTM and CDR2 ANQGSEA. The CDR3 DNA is TGCAGCGCCGGGACTTTAAGCGGGAGGGCCGGAAAGCAGTACTTC. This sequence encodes CSAGTLSGRAGKQYF.

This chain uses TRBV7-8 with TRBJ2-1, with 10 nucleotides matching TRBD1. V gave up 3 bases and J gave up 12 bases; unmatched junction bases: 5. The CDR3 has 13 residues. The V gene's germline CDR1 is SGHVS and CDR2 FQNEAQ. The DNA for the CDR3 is TGTGCCAGCAGCTTGACAAGGGACAGGGGGCAGTTCTTC. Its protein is CASSLTRDRGQFF.

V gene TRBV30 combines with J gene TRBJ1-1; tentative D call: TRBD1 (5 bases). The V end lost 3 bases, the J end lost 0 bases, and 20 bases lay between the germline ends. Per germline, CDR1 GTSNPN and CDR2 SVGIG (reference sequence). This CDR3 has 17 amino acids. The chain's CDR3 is CAWSHGGGGFVNTEAFF. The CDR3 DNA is TGTGCCTGGAGCCACGGCGGGGGGGGATTTGTGAACACTGAAGCTTTCTTT.